Listed below are T cell receptor beta chains from one sample, sequenced in a study of blood T cell repertoires in COVID-19. The repertoire was sequenced with immunoSEQ multiplex PCR; TCRdb's copy has only in-frame clones and lacks some. The data hold under 200,000 clones, with around 83% observed a single time. The sample taken for sequencing was peripheral blood. These receptors came from an elderly woman in a cohort sampled during active or convalescent COVID-19. The CDR3 runs from the conserved cysteine through the conserved F or W. A D gene is named only where the DNA matches it firmly. The listing skips clone size in some rows; elsewhere it reads once, few, many or a size class.

CDR3 DNA,CDR3 protein,J gene,clone size,D gene,V gene
TGTGCCAGCAGTTTATCTTCCTACTCCTATGGCTACACCTTC,CASSLSSYSYGYTF,TRBJ1-2,.,.,TRBV27
TGTGCCAGCTCGTCTGCGGGCGGCACAGATACGCAGTATTTT,CASSSAGGTDTQYF,TRBJ2-3,.,.,TRBV25-1
TGTGCCAGCGAAGTGGGCAGCGGGAGCTCGTATACGCAGTATTTT,CASEVGSGSSYTQYF,TRBJ2-3,once,TRBD2,TRBV6-5
TGTGCCAGCAGCTTAGATCTGGCAGGAAACTATGGCTACACCTTC,CASSLDLAGNYGYTF,TRBJ1-2,.,.,TRBV11-2
TGTGCCAGCAGCTTGGGACAGCGCACAGATACGCAGTATTTT,CASSLGQRTDTQYF,TRBJ2-3,.,TRBD1,TRBV11-3
TGTGCCAGCAGTCCGAGGACAGGGGGCTTGAGCAATCAGCCCCAGCATTTT,CASSPRTGGLSNQPQHF,TRBJ1-5,once,TRBD1,TRBV28
TGTGCCAGCAGCTTAGGGCTAGCGGGGACCTACGAGCAGTACTTC,CASSLGLAGTYEQYF,TRBJ2-7,.,TRBD2,TRBV11-3
TGTGCCATCAGTGACTCCGACGGAGCCCGGCCCCAGCATTTT,CAISDSDGARPQHF,TRBJ1-5,.,.,TRBV10-3
TGTGCCAGCAGCCAAGACACAGGGCGCTCTGGAAACACCATATATTTT,CASSQDTGRSGNTIYF,TRBJ1-3,.,.,TRBV3-1/TRBV3-2
TGTGCCAGCTCACAGGACAGGCTCCGGATTGCAACTAATGAAAAACTGTTTTTT,CASSQDRLRIATNEKLFF,TRBJ1-4,.,TRBD1,TRBV18
TGCGCCAGCAGCCCCTCTACGGGAGCGGGAGGAACTGAGCAGTTCTTC,CASSPSTGAGGTEQFF,TRBJ2-1,.,TRBD2,TRBV4-1
TGTGCCAGCAAGCTCCGGGATGTGAACACTGAAGCTTTCTTT,CASKLRDVNTEAFF,TRBJ1-1,few,.,TRBV6-6
TGTGCCAGCAGCTTAGATCGGGGCACTGAAGCTTTCTTT,CASSLDRGTEAFF,TRBJ1-1,.,.,TRBV11-3
TGTGCCAGCAGTTACGAGGACAGCTACGAGCAGTACTTC,CASSYEDSYEQYF,TRBJ2-7,.,.,TRBV6-2/TRBV6-3
TGTGCCAGCCAACAGGCCTCTACAGCTTTCTTT,CASQQASTAFF,TRBJ1-1,.,.,TRBV5-5
TGCGCCAGCAGCGCTCCGCCCGACAGGACTAGCAATCAGCCCCAGCATTTT,CASSAPPDRTSNQPQHF,TRBJ1-5,.,.,TRBV5-1
TGTGCCAGCTCACCGGGAGGGGAGTCACCCCTCCACTTT,CASSPGGESPLHF,TRBJ1-6,few,.,TRBV18
TGTGCCAGCACGGAAGGAGGGGCAGAAGAAAAACTGTTTTTT,CASTEGGAEEKLFF,TRBJ1-4,.,.,TRBV28
TGCAGCGTCCGGTTAGCGGGCGACGTCTTCCTCAATGAGCAGTTCTTC,CSVRLAGDVFLNEQFF,TRBJ2-1,.,TRBD2,TRBV29-1
TGTGCCAGCAGGACAGGGGTGGACACCGGGGAGCTGTTTTTT,CASRTGVDTGELFF,TRBJ2-2,.,TRBD1,TRBV9
TGTGCCAGCAGCCCCGGGGGGGGCACAGATACGCAGTATTTT,CASSPGGGTDTQYF,TRBJ2-3,.,TRBD2,TRBV11-2
TGTGCCTGGAGTTTTCACATCGAAGGGACTTATGGCTACACCTTC,CAWSFHIEGTYGYTF,TRBJ1-2,.,.,TRBV30